These 17 T cell receptor beta chains were all obtained from the same sample, sequenced in a study of CD8 T cells in ankylosing spondylitis (dated by TCRdb to about 2017). Findings and caveats that apply to the study as a whole: Blood from ankylosing spondylitis patients appeared to be characterized by a TCR beta motif made up of seven or eight highly homologous amino acid variants.

Library creation used 5' RACE. Instrument on record: Illumina HiSeq 2500. Using fastp at Q25 and MiXCR, TCRdb reprocessed the public reads and kept productive beta chains. Under each unique CDR3 protein, matching rows form one entry showing the most common genes and DNA. This sample holds under 950,000 distinct CDR3 sequences; under 20% were observed only once. Around 20% of the sample is in the top ten clones. No cognate antigen is known for these TCRs. The sequenced sample was blood, either unsorted or a sorted T cell fraction (not recorded which). These receptors were taken from a male donor with ankylosing spondylitis.

This clonotype was observed a few times. The chain carries TRBV7-6 and TRBJ2-1, with D hard to call. V was shortened by 2 bases and J by 6 bases, with 14 bases between the two germline ends. The CDR3 spans 15 residues. The germline CDR1 and CDR2 sequences are SGHVS and FNYEAQ. CDR3 coding DNA: TGTGCCAGCAGCTTATCCCCGGTAGGAACCAATGAGCAGTTCTTC. Protein product: CASSLSPVGTNEQFF.

The chain is built from TRBV6-5 and TRBJ1-1, with a weak D call TRBD1 (6 bases). CDR3 length equals 14 residues. CDR1 and CDR2 from the germline V gene are MNHEY and SVGAGI. V lost 2 bases, J lost 1 base, and 8 bases lay in between. The CDR3 protein is CASSYRTANTEAFF. CDR3 in DNA: TGTGCCAGCAGTTACCGGACAGCGAACACTGAAGCTTTCTTT.

The chain uses TRBV4-1 and TRBJ2-1, with TRBD2 matching 8 bases. CDR3 length: 18 amino acids. With V trimmed by 3 bases and J by 0 bases, 10 bases remained unmatched. In germline, CDR1 is MGHRA, CDR2 YSYEKL. CDR3: CASSQGVGLASSYNEQFF. CDR3 in DNA: TGCGCCAGCAGCCAGGGGGTCGGACTAGCAAGCTCCTACAATGAGCAGTTCTTC.

This clonotype was detected only a few times. V gene TRBV6-5 combines with J gene TRBJ2-2; D perhaps matches TRBD1 (6 bases). The germline CDR1 and CDR2 sequences are MNHEY and SVGAGI. V lost 0 bases, J lost 4 bases, and 9 bases lay in between. The CDR3 is made up of 15 amino acids. The CDR3 nucleotides read TGTGCCAGCAGTTACTCGGGGGCGATCACCGGGGAGCTGTTTTTT. This translates into CASSYSGAITGELFF.

This clonotype was observed a few times. The CDR3 DNA is TGCAGTGCTAGAGATCCGACCCAGGGGGTCTACAATGAGCAGTTCTTC. The encoded protein is CSARDPTQGVYNEQFF. V is TRBV20-1 and J is TRBJ2-1, with TRBD1 matching 7 bases. Trimming at V came to 0 bases and at J to 3 bases, leaving 8 bases not matched to a gene. CDR3 length equals 16 residues. Germline CDR1 reads DFQATT; CDR2 reads SNEGSKA (reference sequence).

The chain employs TRBV3-1 and TRBJ1-1; D perhaps matches TRBD1 (6 bases). CDR1 and CDR2 from the germline V gene are LGHDT and YNNKEL (reference sequence). This CDR3 is built from 15 residues. Trimming took off 1 base at V and 3 bases at J, with 12 bases between the two ends. CDR3: CASSQGSTGDTEAFF. The CDR3 region has the DNA TGTGCCAGCAGCCAAGGATCGACAGGAGACACTGAAGCTTTCTTT.

This clonotype was counted a single time. This chain uses TRBV2 with TRBJ1-1, with D uncertain. Germline values: CDR1 SNHLY, CDR2 FYNNEI. The CDR3 runs to 10 residues. The V end lost 5 bases, the J end lost 8 bases, and 6 bases lay between the germline ends. The CDR3 region is CASSLLEAFF. CDR3 nucleotide sequence: TGTGCCAGCAGTCTGTTAGAAGCTTTCTTT. Drawing the rest from reference TRBV2 and TRBJ1-1, the complete variable domain is EPEVTQTPSHQVTQMGQEVILRCVPISNHLYFYWYRQILGQKVEFLVSFYNNEISEKSEIFDDQFSVERPDGSNFTLKIRSTKLEDSAMYFCASSLLEAFFGQGTRLTVV.

This chain joins TRBV14 and TRBJ2-3; weak D call: TRBD2 (7 bases). Trimming left V 4 bases short and J 0 bases short, with 23 bases between. The CDR3 length is 19 residues. Germline CDR1 is SGHDN and CDR2 is FVKESK. The CDR3 coding sequence is TGTGCCAGCAGCCCCGCGAAGGGGGGGACCCCCACTAGCACAGATACGCAGTATTTT. Residues: CASSPAKGGTPTSTDTQYF.

This clonotype came up a few times. This chain joins TRBV6-1 and TRBJ1-6, with TRBD1 matching over 9 bases. This CDR3 is 16 amino acids long. J lost 3 bases, V lost 5 bases, and 5 bases had no gene match. CDR1 is MNHNS and CDR2 is SASEGT in the germline V gene. DNA for the CDR3: TGTGCCAGCAGTAGGACAGGGGTTGACTATAATTCACCCCTCCACTTT. It is translated as CASSRTGVDYNSPLHF.

This sequence joins TRBV15 and TRBJ2-7; 9 bases line up with TRBD2. V was pared by 6 bases and J by 1 base, with 7 bases of the junction left unmatched. The CDR3 loop spans 15 amino acids. The germline gives CDR1 LNHNV, CDR2 YYDKDF (reference sequence). The CDR3 region has the DNA TGTGCCACCAGGGACCTAGCGGGGAGTTCCTACGAGCAGTACTTC. It codes for CATRDLAGSSYEQYF.

The chain combines TRBV12-3 or TRBV12-4 with TRBJ1-2; D gene uncertain. The CDR3 is 16 residues long. V was cut by 4 bases and J by 5 bases, with 20 bases left in between. This CDR3 reads CASSSDHSTRAYGYTF. CDR3 nucleotides: TGTGCCAGCAGTTCGGACCACAGTACCCGGGCGTATGGCTACACCTTC.

This clonotype was seen at least ten times. The chain uses TRBV12-3 or TRBV12-4 and TRBJ2-1; D remains unclear. The V end was cut by 3 bases, the J end by 10 bases, with 19 bases between. The CDR3 covers 15 residues. The CDR3 protein is CASSFRMGEAREQFF. The CDR3 nucleotides are TGTGCCAGCAGTTTTCGTATGGGTGAAGCTAGGGAGCAGTTCTTC.

This clonotype was seen at least ten times. The rearrangement links TRBV5-1 to TRBJ2-7; 11 nucleotides agree with TRBD2. This CDR3 contains 15 residues. Germline V lookup: CDR1 SGHRS, CDR2 YFSETQ. The junction had 7 bases not matched to a gene; V was cut back by 4 bases and J by 4 bases. CDR3 region: CASSELAGVSYEQYF. CDR3 DNA: TGCGCCAGCAGCGAACTAGCGGGAGTGTCTTACGAGCAGTACTTC.

This clonotype was seen more than once but under ten times. The chain recombines TRBV20-1 with TRBJ1-5, with D possibly being TRBD1 (6 bases). V gave up 1 base and J gave up 4 bases, with 11 bases separating them. Germline V CDR1 and CDR2: DFQATT, SNEGSKA (reference sequence). The CDR3 sequence is 14 residues long. The CDR3 sequence: CSARVGARNQPQHF. The DNA for the CDR3 is TGCAGTGCTAGAGTGGGGGCAAGAAATCAGCCCCAGCATTTT.

The CDR3 loop is CSVAQQGRQETQYF. The CDR3 DNA is TGCAGCGTTGCCCAACAGGGAAGACAAGAGACCCAGTACTTC. The V and J genes are TRBV29-1 and TRBJ2-5; D is possibly TRBD1 (6 bases). V dropped 4 bases and J dropped 2 bases, with 14 bases sitting between them. The germline CDR1 and CDR2 sequences are SQVTM and ANQGSEA. CDR3 length: 14 residues.

This clonotype was found many times. CDR3 sequence reads: CASSATGPLYGYTF. CDR3 sequence (DNA): TGCGCCAGCAGCGCGACAGGCCCGCTCTATGGCTACACCTTC. The chain links TRBV5-1 to TRBJ1-2; D possibly corresponds to TRBD1 (6 bases). V lost 4 bases to trimming and J lost 4 bases, with 14 bases between them. The CDR3 length is 14 residues. CDR1 and CDR2 (germline): SGHRS, YFSETQ. The full variable domain, in which reference TRBV5-1 and TRBJ1-2 provide the parts outside the CDR3, is KAGVTQTPRYLIKTRGQQVTLSCSPISGHRSVSWYQQTPGQGLQFLFEYFSETQRNKGNFPGRFSGRQFSNSRSEMNVSTLELGDSALYLCASSATGPLYGYTFGSGTRLTVV.

The chain links TRBV5-1 to TRBJ1-5; D not resolved. Germline loops: CDR1 SGHRS, CDR2 YFSETQ. The V and J ends lost 4 bases and 4 bases respectively, with 15 bases between them. This CDR3 contains 15 residues. CDR3 protein: CASSLTAGLNQPQHF. In DNA, the CDR3 is TGCGCCAGCAGCCTGACGGCAGGACTTAATCAGCCCCAGCATTTT.